The rows below give T cell receptor beta chains drawn from one sample of a study of molecular identifiers for immune sequencing clone quantification. TCRdb re-derived calls from the PCR reads in MiXCR, one entry per CDR3 protein. The profile shows tens of thousands of distinct CDR3 sequences, approximately 22% of them singletons. Sequencing was carried out using naive CD8+ T cells from blood, with Jurkat cell RNA spiked in. These receptors originate from a human donor in good health. Some libraries in this study had Jurkat cell RNA spiked in. Each CDR3 is given with its conserved first and last residue. Each record gives: V gene, clone size, J gene, D gene, CDR3 DNA, CDR3 protein. A D gene is named only where the DNA matches it firmly. Expanded clones get a size class; other rows say once, few or many, or leave the size out.

v_call: TRBV7-9; clone_size: once; j_call: TRBJ2-1; d_call: .; cdr3_nt: TGTGCCAGCAGCATCCCGGCCACAGGGATATACAATGAGCAGCTCTTC; cdr3_aa: CASSIPATGIYNEQLF
v_call: TRBV3-1; clone_size: many; j_call: TRBJ2-7; d_call: TRBD2; cdr3_nt: TGTGCCAGCAGCCAAGAACTGGCTAGCGGTACCTACGAGCAGTACTTC; cdr3_aa: CASSQELASGTYEQYF
v_call: TRBV2; clone_size: .; j_call: TRBJ2-1; d_call: TRBD1; cdr3_nt: TGTGCCAGCATGAATTCCGGGACAGGGAACAATGAGCAGTTCTTC; cdr3_aa: CASMNSGTGNNEQFF
v_call: TRBV12-3/TRBV12-4; clone_size: many; j_call: TRBJ2-2; d_call: .; cdr3_nt: TGTGCCAGCGCTTGGGACTACACCGGGGAGCTGTTTTTT; cdr3_aa: CASAWDYTGELFF
v_call: TRBV6-5; clone_size: many; j_call: TRBJ2-5; d_call: TRBD2; cdr3_nt: TGTGCCAGCAGTTACTCGTCGCGGGGGTCGCTAAGAGAGACCCAGTACTTC; cdr3_aa: CASSYSSRGSLRETQYF
v_call: TRBV7-6; clone_size: many; j_call: TRBJ2-7; d_call: TRBD1; cdr3_nt: TGTGCCAGCAGCCTCGGGACAGACTCCTACGAGCAGTACTTC; cdr3_aa: CASSLGTDSYEQYF
v_call: TRBV7-9; clone_size: many; j_call: TRBJ2-2; d_call: TRBD2; cdr3_nt: TGTGCCAGCAGCTCCGTACTAGCGGGAGCGAACACCGGGGAGCTGTTTTTT; cdr3_aa: CASSSVLAGANTGELFF
v_call: TRBV7-9; clone_size: many; j_call: TRBJ2-6; d_call: .; cdr3_nt: TGTGCCAGCAGCCCCCCCGGGGCTGGGGCCAACGTCCTGACTTTC; cdr3_aa: CASSPPGAGANVLTF
v_call: TRBV3-1; clone_size: many; j_call: TRBJ2-5; d_call: TRBD1; cdr3_nt: TGTGCCAGCAGCCAAGACTTCTGGGGACAGGGTCGGCAAGAGACCCAGTACTTC; cdr3_aa: CASSQDFWGQGRQETQYF
v_call: TRBV20-1; clone_size: .; j_call: TRBJ2-5; d_call: .; cdr3_nt: TGCAGTGCTAGGGCATTTGACGAGCCCCAGTACTTC; cdr3_aa: CSARAFDEPQYF
v_call: TRBV6-2/TRBV6-3; clone_size: many; j_call: TRBJ2-4; d_call: .; cdr3_nt: TGTGCCAGCAGCTTACTGGACCCCATGGACAAAAACATTCAGTACTTC; cdr3_aa: CASSLLDPMDKNIQYF
v_call: TRBV29-1; clone_size: many; j_call: TRBJ2-1; d_call: TRBD1; cdr3_nt: TGCAGCGTTGAAGGGGGACAGGGGAGGTCCTACAATGAGCAGTTCTTC; cdr3_aa: CSVEGGQGRSYNEQFF
v_call: TRBV11-2; clone_size: many; j_call: TRBJ2-5; d_call: TRBD1; cdr3_nt: TGTGCCAGCAGCTCTCCCCGGACAGGGGGCGAGACCCAGTACTTC; cdr3_aa: CASSSPRTGGETQYF
v_call: TRBV5-5; clone_size: many; j_call: TRBJ2-3; d_call: TRBD2; cdr3_nt: TGTGCCAGCAGCCCGGGTGTGGGGGGGGATACGCAGTATTTT; cdr3_aa: CASSPGVGGDTQYF
v_call: TRBV4-3; clone_size: .; j_call: TRBJ2-7; d_call: TRBD1; cdr3_nt: TGCCCCAGCAGCCAAGAAACACAGGGGGCCTACGAGCAGTACTTC; cdr3_aa: CPSSQETQGAYEQYF
v_call: TRBV20-1; clone_size: many; j_call: TRBJ2-7; d_call: TRBD2; cdr3_nt: TGCAGTGCTAGTTCTCTAGCGGGGGCCTCGTACGAGCAGTACTTC; cdr3_aa: CSASSLAGASYEQYF
v_call: TRBV7-2; clone_size: many; j_call: TRBJ2-1; d_call: .; cdr3_nt: TGTGCCAGCAGCTTAAGTACCTACAATGAGCAGTTCTTC; cdr3_aa: CASSLSTYNEQFF
v_call: TRBV7-9; clone_size: many; j_call: TRBJ1-4; d_call: .; cdr3_nt: TGTGCCAGCAGCTTAGTCGCAGGGGAGGATGAAAAACTGTTTTTT; cdr3_aa: CASSLVAGEDEKLFF
v_call: TRBV11-2; clone_size: many; j_call: TRBJ2-5; d_call: TRBD2; cdr3_nt: TGTGCCAGCAGCTCATCAGCGGGGGCGGAGACCCAGTACTTC; cdr3_aa: CASSSSAGAETQYF
v_call: TRBV20-1; clone_size: many; j_call: TRBJ2-5; d_call: TRBD2; cdr3_nt: TGCAGTGCTAGAGAACTAGCGGAAGAGACCCAGTACTTC; cdr3_aa: CSARELAEETQYF
v_call: TRBV7-8; clone_size: medium-sized; j_call: TRBJ2-5; d_call: .; cdr3_nt: TGTGCCAGCAGCCTAAAACAGGAAGTGCTGGGGGAGACCCAGTACTTC; cdr3_aa: CASSLKQEVLGETQYF
v_call: TRBV7-9; clone_size: many; j_call: TRBJ1-1; d_call: TRBD1; cdr3_nt: TGTGCCAGCAGCTCCGCGACAGGGAGGAACACTGAAGCTTTCTTT; cdr3_aa: CASSSATGRNTEAFF
v_call: TRBV28; clone_size: medium-sized; j_call: TRBJ2-7; d_call: .; cdr3_nt: TGTGCCAGCAGTGTCCCGAGCTCCTACGAGCAGTACTTC; cdr3_aa: CASSVPSSYEQYF